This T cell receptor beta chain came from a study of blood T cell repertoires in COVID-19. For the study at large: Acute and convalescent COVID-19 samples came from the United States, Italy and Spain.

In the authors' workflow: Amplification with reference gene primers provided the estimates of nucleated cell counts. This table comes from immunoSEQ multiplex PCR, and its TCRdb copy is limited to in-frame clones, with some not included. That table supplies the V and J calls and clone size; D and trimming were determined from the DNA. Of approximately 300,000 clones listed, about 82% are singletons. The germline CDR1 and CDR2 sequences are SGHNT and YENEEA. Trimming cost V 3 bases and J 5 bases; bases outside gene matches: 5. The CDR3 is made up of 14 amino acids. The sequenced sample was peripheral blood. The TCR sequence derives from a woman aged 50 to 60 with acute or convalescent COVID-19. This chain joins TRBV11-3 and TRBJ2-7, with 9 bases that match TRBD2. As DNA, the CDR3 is TGTGCCAGCAGCTTTAGCGGGAGTGGAGACGAGCAGTACTTC. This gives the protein CASSFSGSGDEQYF.